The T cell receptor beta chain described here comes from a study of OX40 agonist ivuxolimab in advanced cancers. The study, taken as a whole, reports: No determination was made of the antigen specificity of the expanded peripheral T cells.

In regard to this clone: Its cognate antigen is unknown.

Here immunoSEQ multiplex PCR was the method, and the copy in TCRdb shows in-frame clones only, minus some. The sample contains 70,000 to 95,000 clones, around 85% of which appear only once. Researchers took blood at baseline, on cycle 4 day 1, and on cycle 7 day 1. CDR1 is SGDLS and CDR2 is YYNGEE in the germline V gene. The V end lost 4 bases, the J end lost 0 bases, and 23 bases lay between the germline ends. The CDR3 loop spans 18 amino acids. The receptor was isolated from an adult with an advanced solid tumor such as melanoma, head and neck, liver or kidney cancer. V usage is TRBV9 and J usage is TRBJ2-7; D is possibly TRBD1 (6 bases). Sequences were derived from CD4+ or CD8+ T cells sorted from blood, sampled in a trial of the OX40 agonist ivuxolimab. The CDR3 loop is CASSKGARGQSSSYEQYF. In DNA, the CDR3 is TGTGCCAGCAGCAAAGGGGCGAGAGGACAGTCCAGCTCCTACGAGCAGTACTTC.